This entry is about one TCR beta chain. The antigen remains unidentified. CDR1 KGHSH and CDR2 LQKENI come from the germline V gene. The CDR3 sequence is 14 residues long. With V trimmed by 8 bases and J by 4 bases, 5 bases remained unmatched. The data originate from a study of cytomegalovirus exposure and HLA in healthy donors. The study, taken as a whole, reports: Three CMV-associated chains were confirmed in vitro to be specific for CMV antigens. Several V segments, TRBV6-2 and TRBV6-3 among them, could not be told apart and were dropped.

PCR primers comprised 60 Vbeta and 13 Jbeta primers. In the original processing: A later analysis counted some 87 million unique TCR beta chains, some 10 million shared. Generated by immunoSEQ multiplex PCR, the TCRdb table keeps only in-frame clones and is missing some. D and trimming come from the DNA, and the V and J calls and clone size come from that table. The profile covers roughly 200,000 clones, with approximately 80% appearing a single time and 13% to 15% taken by the ten largest. Donors counted as nominally healthy when sampled, yet unrecorded immune exposures were likely. The receptor was derived from a young woman in good health and CMV-seropositive. The material sequenced was PBMCs. The chain joins TRBV18 to TRBJ2-1; TRBD2 matches at 10 bases. The CDR3 DNA follows: TGTGCCAGCAAAACAGCGGGAGGGTACAATGAGCAGTTCTTC. This sequence encodes CASKTAGGYNEQFF.